This is a list of T cell receptor beta chains from one sample in a study of CD8 T cells in Susac syndrome. TCRdb reprocessed the immunoSEQ multiplex PCR reads via MiXCR and lists one record per CDR3 protein. Of approximately 170,000 distinct CDR3 sequences in the sample, around 94% were seen once. The sequenced material came from CD4+ T cells from PBMCs. The receptors were gathered from a human donor with multiple sclerosis. Each CDR3 is given with its conserved first and last residue. A D gene is named only where the DNA matches it firmly. Clone size is shown for a subset of rows, as once, few, many or a class of expanded clone.

j_call,d_call,v_call,cdr3_length,clone_size,cdr3_aa,cdr3_nt
TRBJ2-7,TRBD1,TRBV2,14,once,CASVRDRGDYEQYF,TGTGCCAGCGTCCGGGACAGGGGGGACTACGAGCAGTACTTC
TRBJ2-1,TRBD2,TRBV29-1,14,NA,CSVEVLAGNKEQFF,TGCAGCGTTGAGGTGCTAGCGGGAAACAAGGAGCAGTTCTTC
TRBJ2-2,NA,TRBV28,10,once,CASSAGELFF,TGTGCCAGTTCGGCCGGGGAGCTGTTTTTT
TRBJ2-2,NA,TRBV6-6,14,NA,CASGRADGPGELFF,TGTGCCAGCGGGCGAGCGGACGGGCCAGGGGAGCTGTTTTTT
TRBJ1-2,NA,TRBV29-1,11,NA,CSDTGFRGYTF,TGCAGCGACACGGGTTTTCGCGGCTACACCTTC
TRBJ2-5,NA,TRBV27,14,NA,CASRPFWGQETQYF,TGTGCCAGCAGACCCTTCTGGGGCCAAGAGACCCAGTACTTC
TRBJ2-7,TRBD2,TRBV5-1,14,once,CASSVTSGTPEQYF,TGCGCCAGCAGCGTGACTAGCGGGACCCCCGAGCAGTACTTC
TRBJ1-2,NA,TRBV6-1,10,few,CASSELSYTF,TGTGCCAGCAGTGAATTGAGCTACACCTTC
TRBJ1-2,NA,TRBV20-1,16,NA,CSARVPSRDGGFGYTF,TGCAGTGCTAGAGTCCCTTCCCGGGACGGGGGATTCGGCTACACCTTC
TRBJ2-3,TRBD2,TRBV5-1,16,NA,CASSGPGAGGGDTQYF,TGCGCCAGCAGCGGACCGGGGGCGGGAGGAGGAGATACGCAGTATTTT
TRBJ1-2,NA,TRBV7-9,11,NA,CASSFFYGYTF,TGTGCCAGCAGCTTTTTTTATGGCTACACCTTC
TRBJ1-1,NA,TRBV7-6,13,NA,CASSGQINTEAFF,TGTGCCAGCAGCGGCCAAATTAACACTGAAGCTTTCTTT
TRBJ2-1,TRBD2,TRBV28,15,NA,CASSSPGLAGQKQFF,TGTGCCAGCAGTTCTCCGGGACTAGCGGGTCAAAAACAGTTCTTC
TRBJ2-7,NA,TRBV6-5,15,NA,CASSYSEGYGMEQYF,TGTGCCAGCAGTTACTCAGAGGGCTACGGGATGGAGCAGTACTTC
TRBJ2-7,NA,TRBV4-2,14,NA,CASSKAKGPYEQYF,TGTGCCAGCTCCAAGGCTAAGGGCCCCTACGAGCAGTACTTC
TRBJ2-1,NA,TRBV20-1,13,NA,CSARAPGGWEQFF,TGCAGTGCTAGAGCTCCAGGAGGTTGGGAGCAGTTCTTC
TRBJ1-1,NA,TRBV20-1,13,NA,CSAPTYSEQGAFF,TGCAGTGCTCCTACCTACAGTGAGCAGGGAGCTTTCTTT
TRBJ2-1,NA,TRBV7-7,15,NA,CASSLELTNYNEQFF,TGTGCCAGCAGCTTAGAGCTAACCAACTACAATGAGCAGTTCTTC
TRBJ2-3,TRBD2,TRBV6-6,14,NA,CANSLAGLQDTQYF,TGTGCCAACTCCCTAGCGGGGCTCCAAGATACGCAGTATTTT
TRBJ2-3,TRBD2,TRBV28,15,once,CASLETSGALDTQYF,TGTGCCAGCCTGGAGACTAGCGGTGCACTGGATACGCAGTATTTT
TRBJ2-3,TRBD2,TRBV2,21,NA,CASTLTPGLAGVRVGTDTQYF,TGTGCCAGCACCTTAACCCCGGGACTAGCGGGAGTTCGGGTTGGCACAGATACGCAGTATTTT
TRBJ2-5,TRBD2,TRBV9,17,once,CASSTGSAGMYSETQYF,TGTGCCAGCAGCACGGGGTCAGCGGGAATGTATTCAGAGACCCAGTACTTC
TRBJ1-2,NA,TRBV27,14,NA,CASTSYQGTTGYTF,TGTGCCAGCACTTCTTACCAAGGGACCACCGGCTACACCTTC
TRBJ2-7,NA,TRBV18,14,few,CASSPPGLGYEQYF,TGTGCCAGCTCACCACCAGGGTTAGGGTACGAGCAGTACTTC
TRBJ1-2,NA,TRBV20-1,12,NA,CSVGGAVETPTF,TGCAGTGTAGGGGGGGCAGTTGAAACCCCCACCTTC
TRBJ1-5,NA,TRBV5-1,12,NA,CASFMRGQPQHF,TGCGCCAGCTTCATGCGAGGGCAGCCCCAGCATTTT
TRBJ2-1,NA,TRBV10-3,14,NA,CAIKSGGSYNEQFF,TGTGCCATCAAATCTGGAGGTTCCTACAATGAGCAGTTCTTC
TRBJ1-3,NA,TRBV10-2,15,NA,CASSGLPRSGNTIYF,TGCGCCAGCAGTGGTCTACCGCGCTCTGGAAACACCATATATTTT
TRBJ2-6,TRBD1,TRBV7-3,19,NA,CASSLHGQGVGAGANVLTF,TGTGCCAGCAGCTTACATGGGCAGGGGGTCGGGGCTGGGGCCAACGTCCTGACTTTC
TRBJ2-2,TRBD2,TRBV19,15,NA,CASTRLAQDTGELFF,TGTGCCAGTACCCGACTAGCTCAGGACACCGGGGAGCTGTTTTTT
TRBJ1-1,TRBD1,TRBV30,13,NA,CAWRRGLNTEAFF,TGTGCCTGGAGGAGGGGGCTTAACACTGAAGCTTTCTTT
TRBJ2-7,NA,TRBV10-3,11,NA,CATSGVYEQYF,TGTGCCACCTCAGGGGTCTACGAGCAGTACTTC
TRBJ1-2,NA,TRBV9,12,NA,CASSGRREGYTF,TGTGCCAGCAGCGGCCGCAGGGAAGGCTACACCTTC
TRBJ2-1,NA,TRBV7-8,16,NA,CASDLEGEISYNEQFF,TGTGCCAGCGACTTAGAAGGGGAGATCTCCTACAATGAGCAGTTCTTC
TRBJ1-1,NA,TRBV30,12,NA,CAWSKGGTEAFF,TGTGCCTGGAGTAAAGGGGGTACTGAAGCTTTCTTT
TRBJ1-1,TRBD1,TRBV18,13,once,CASSPRGVTEAFF,TGTGCCAGCTCACCCAGGGGGGTCACTGAAGCTTTCTTT
TRBJ2-1,TRBD1,TRBV4-2,16,NA,CASSQDVRGPGNEQFF,TGTGCCAGCAGCCAAGACGTCAGGGGGCCGGGGAATGAGCAGTTCTTC
TRBJ2-6,NA,TRBV30,12,NA,CAGYSGANVLTF,TGTGCCGGATACTCTGGGGCCAACGTCCTGACTTTC
TRBJ2-2,NA,TRBV7-3,14,NA,CASSLTSGSGELFF,TGTGCCAGCAGCTTAACTAGTGGATCCGGGGAGCTGTTTTTT
TRBJ1-2,TRBD1,TRBV28,14,NA,CASTPGQGDYGYTF,TGTGCCAGCACCCCCGGACAGGGGGACTATGGCTACACCTTC
TRBJ1-2,TRBD1,TRBV7-9,14,NA,CASVHPGGVGGYTF,TGTGCCAGCGTCCATCCAGGGGGCGTAGGTGGCTACACCTTC
TRBJ2-3,TRBD2,TRBV20-1,14,NA,CSARDLAGADTQYF,TGCAGTGCTAGAGACCTAGCGGGAGCAGATACGCAGTATTTT
TRBJ2-7,NA,TRBV4-1,16,NA,CASSQDPGLSAYEQYF,TGCGCCAGCAGCCAAGACCCCGGACTCTCGGCCTACGAGCAGTACTTC
TRBJ2-6,NA,TRBV20-1,14,NA,CSATGMSGANVLTF,TGCAGTGCTACCGGAATGTCTGGGGCCAACGTCCTGACTTTC
TRBJ1-2,TRBD1,TRBV6-1,15,NA,CASSEVLGTVYGYTF,TGTGCCAGCAGTGAAGTACTGGGGACAGTCTATGGCTACACCTTC
TRBJ2-4,TRBD1,TRBV28,13,NA,CASCPADRDIQYF,TGTGCCAGCTGCCCCGCGGACAGGGACATTCAGTACTTC
TRBJ2-5,NA,TRBV12-3/TRBV12-4,15,NA,CASSRRGVPPETQYF,TGTGCCAGCAGTAGGAGGGGGGTCCCCCCAGAGACCCAGTACTTC
TRBJ2-1,TRBD1,TRBV12-3/TRBV12-4,14,NA,CASSFGTGGNEQFF,TGTGCCAGCAGTTTCGGGACAGGGGGCAATGAGCAGTTCTTC
TRBJ1-2,NA,TRBV10-1,13,NA,CASSGQDGYGYTF,TGCGCCAGCAGTGGACAGGATGGATATGGCTACACCTTC
TRBJ1-2,TRBD1,TRBV30,13,NA,CAWSRDRPYGYTF,TGTGCCTGGAGTAGGGACAGACCCTATGGCTACACCTTC
TRBJ2-7,NA,TRBV20-1,13,NA,CSARGPRSYEQYF,TGCAGTGCTAGAGGGCCGAGAAGCTACGAGCAGTACTTC
TRBJ1-2,NA,TRBV5-4,14,NA,CASSSGGRSEGYTF,TGTGCCAGCAGCTCAGGAGGTAGATCGGAAGGCTACACCTTC
TRBJ2-1,NA,TRBV5-1,14,NA,CASSLAISYNEQFF,TGCGCCAGCAGCTTAGCTATCTCCTACAATGAGCAGTTCTTC
TRBJ1-2,NA,TRBV11-2,14,NA,CASSLRSSNYGYTF,TGTGCCAGCAGCTTAAGGTCCAGTAACTATGGCTACACCTTC
TRBJ2-5,NA,TRBV30,12,NA,CAWSELSQTQYF,TGTGCCTGGAGCGAGCTCTCACAGACCCAGTACTTC
TRBJ2-3,NA,TRBV20-1,13,NA,CSAPEAVQDTQYF,TGCAGTGCCCCCGAGGCTGTTCAAGATACGCAGTATTTT
TRBJ2-3,TRBD2,TRBV28,16,once,CATGLAGGPAPDTQYF,TGTGCCACCGGACTAGCGGGAGGGCCGGCCCCAGATACGCAGTATTTT
TRBJ2-7,TRBD2,TRBV4-3,16,NA,CASSPRGLAGGDEQYF,TGCGCCAGCAGCCCCAGGGGGCTAGCGGGAGGGGACGAGCAGTACTTC
TRBJ1-5,NA,TRBV15,17,NA,CATSIETANDSNQPQHF,TGTGCCACCAGCATAGAGACAGCAAATGATAGCAATCAGCCCCAGCATTTT
TRBJ2-2,NA,TRBV7-2,15,NA,CASSPNGGNTGELFF,TGTGCCAGCAGCCCAAATGGAGGGAACACCGGGGAGCTGTTTTTT